Listed below are T cell receptor beta chains from one sample, sequenced in a study of blood T cells in healthy people across ages. TCRdb recomputed calls from the 5' RACE reads with MiXCR, one row per CDR3 protein. The table records approximately 940,000 distinct CDR3 sequences, around 48% of them present only once. The source material was blood. The receptors come from a man younger than 40 in good health. Both conserved end residues are part of each CDR3. Each record gives: clone size, D gene, V gene, J gene, CDR3 protein, CDR3 DNA. The D gene is left open where the match is weak. Clone size is shown for a subset of rows, as once, few, many or a class of expanded clone.

>.|.|TRBV7-6|TRBJ2-1
CASSLRGNSYNEQFF
TGTGCCAGCAGCCTCCGGGGGAACTCCTACAATGAGCAGTTCTTC
>.|TRBD2|TRBV20-1|TRBJ2-5
CSARAGEGQETQYF
TGCAGTGCTAGAGCGGGGGAGGGCCAAGAGACCCAGTACTTC
>.|TRBD1|TRBV25-1|TRBJ1-6
CASSDPTGGSYNSPLHF
TGTGCCAGCAGTGACCCAACAGGGGGCTCCTATAATTCACCCCTCCACTTT
>many|.|TRBV20-1|TRBJ1-4
CSAREGRSQTNEKLFF
TGCAGTGCTAGAGAGGGCCGCTCCCAAACTAATGAAAAACTGTTTTTT
>few|.|TRBV4-1|TRBJ1-2
CASSQGVLRDTNYGYTF
TGCGCCAGCAGCCAAGGGGTCTTGAGGGATACTAACTATGGCTACACCTTC
>.|.|TRBV6-2/TRBV6-3|TRBJ2-4
CASSHLRRPGNIQYF
TGTGCCAGCAGTCACCTACGACGGCCGGGAAACATTCAGTACTTC
>few|.|TRBV4-2|TRBJ1-1
CASSQGRPDWAFF
TGTGCCAGCAGCCAAGGTCGGCCCGATTGGGCTTTCTTT
>few|TRBD2|TRBV4-3|TRBJ2-3
CASSQIAGGTQYF
TGCGCCAGCAGCCAAATAGCGGGGGGGACGCAGTATTTT
>.|TRBD2|TRBV4-2|TRBJ2-6
CASSPNLGGGASGANVLTF
TGTGCCAGCAGCCCCAACCTTGGCGGGGGGGCCTCTGGGGCCAACGTCCTGACTTTC
>.|TRBD2|TRBV28|TRBJ2-3
CASSRSSGVDDTQYF
TGTGCCAGCAGCCGATCTAGCGGGGTTGACGATACGCAGTATTTT
>.|TRBD1|TRBV5-1|TRBJ2-7
CASSRKQGVLPNEQYF
TGCGCCAGCAGCAGGAAACAGGGGGTTCTCCCTAACGAGCAGTACTTC
>few|TRBD2|TRBV3-1|TRBJ2-1
CASSWTSGGGREQFF
TGTGCCAGCAGCTGGACTAGCGGGGGGGGCAGAGAGCAGTTCTTC
>few|.|TRBV7-2|TRBJ1-6
CASRVGHLNSPLHF
TGTGCCAGCAGGGTGGGACACCTTAATTCACCCCTCCACTTT
>.|.|TRBV6-1|TRBJ1-2
CASVPETHRGYTF
TGTGCCAGCGTCCCGGAAACTCATCGTGGCTACACCTTC
>once|.|TRBV5-8|TRBJ2-3
CASSFSGRGSQDTQYF
TGTGCCAGCAGCTTTAGCGGCAGGGGTTCCCAAGATACGCAGTATTTT
>.|TRBD1|TRBV5-1|TRBJ2-7
CASSPPGTATYEQYF
TGCGCCAGCAGCCCTCCCGGGACAGCGACCTACGAGCAGTACTTC
>.|TRBD1|TRBV27|TRBJ1-2
CASSLSGTGLFSGYTF
TGTGCCAGCAGTTTATCAGGGACAGGCCTTTTTTCTGGCTACACCTTC
>.|.|TRBV7-2|TRBJ1-2
CASSTRGGYTF
TGTGCCAGCAGCACTCGGGGAGGCTACACCTTC
>many|TRBD1|TRBV20-1|TRBJ1-1
CSAHRGVNTEAFF
TGCAGTGCCCACAGGGGCGTGAACACTGAAGCTTTCTTT
>once|.|TRBV11-1|TRBJ2-7
CASRMTGNRYEQYF
TGTGCCAGCAGGATGACAGGAAATCGCTACGAGCAGTACTTC
>few|TRBD2|TRBV20-1|TRBJ2-1
CSARWEGPNEQFF
TGCAGTGCTAGGTGGGAGGGGCCCAATGAGCAGTTCTTC
>.|.|TRBV12-5|TRBJ2-7
CASGLGYYEQYF
TGTGCTAGTGGTTTGGGATACTACGAGCAGTACTTC
>.|.|TRBV6-5|TRBJ1-5
CASSSDGRAGQPQHF
TGTGCCAGCAGTTCTGACGGCAGGGCGGGCCAGCCCCAGCATTTT
>few|.|TRBV4-1|TRBJ1-1
CASSQQGFRTEAFF
TGCGCCAGCAGCCAACAGGGGTTCAGGACTGAAGCTTTCTTT
>few|TRBD2|TRBV7-2|TRBJ2-3
CASRVAGGPDTQYF
TGTGCCAGCAGGGTAGCGGGTGGTCCAGATACGCAGTATTTT
>.|.|TRBV20-1|TRBJ1-2
CSAPSRLHGYTF
TGCAGTGCTCCCTCAAGGTTACATGGCTACACCTTC
>.|TRBD2|TRBV4-3|TRBJ2-2
CASSQVIVAGAGELFF
TGCGCCAGCAGCCAAGTCATAGTGGCGGGAGCCGGGGAGCTGTTTTTT
>.|.|TRBV9|TRBJ2-1
CASSAHGGAYNEQFF
TGTGCCAGCAGCGCCCACGGGGGAGCCTACAATGAGCAGTTCTTC
>few|.|TRBV20-1|TRBJ2-3
CSAGGKPDTQYF
TGCAGTGCGGGGGGTAAGCCAGATACGCAGTATTTT
>once|.|TRBV2|TRBJ2-7
CASSERGFYEQYF
TGTGCCAGCAGTGAACGGGGGTTCTACGAGCAGTACTTC
>many|.|TRBV10-3|TRBJ2-1
CAISDLDSGFYNEQFF
TGTGCCATCAGTGACTTGGACAGCGGATTCTACAATGAGCAGTTCTTC
>.|TRBD2|TRBV6-5|TRBJ2-5
CASSYSLAVQETQYF
TGTGCCAGCAGTTACTCCCTAGCGGTCCAAGAGACCCAGTACTTC
>.|TRBD2|TRBV7-9|TRBJ2-5
CASSQAGIMETQYF
TGTGCCAGCAGCCAAGCGGGGATAATGGAGACCCAGTACTTC
>few|TRBD1|TRBV5-1|TRBJ1-2
CASSSGTGGSGYTF
TGCGCCAGCAGCTCGGGGACAGGGGGAAGTGGCTACACCTTC
>.|.|TRBV6-5|TRBJ2-2
CASSYAFRGLTNTGELFF
TGTGCCAGCAGTTACGCATTCAGGGGACTCACGAACACCGGGGAGCTGTTTTTT
>few|.|TRBV12-3/TRBV12-4|TRBJ2-1
CASSQSGGTYNEQFF
TGTGCCAGCAGTCAGTCGGGGGGCACCTACAATGAGCAGTTCTTC
>few|TRBD1|TRBV28|TRBJ2-7
CASSSSGTGIYEQYF
TGTGCCAGCAGTTCGTCTGGGACAGGGATCTACGAGCAGTACTTC
>many|.|TRBV6-6|TRBJ2-3
CASSPNTVTDTQYF
TGTGCCAGCAGCCCTAATACGGTCACAGATACGCAGTATTTT
>.|TRBD1|TRBV6-1|TRBJ2-1
CASRSTGQGARNEQFF
TGTGCCAGCAGATCGACCGGACAGGGGGCGCGAAATGAGCAGTTCTTC
>.|.|TRBV29-1|TRBJ1-4
CSAQGGEKLFF
TGCAGCGCCCAGGGTGGTGAAAAACTGTTTTTT
>few|TRBD2|TRBV7-2|TRBJ2-1
CASSLIPGGLYNEQFF
TGTGCCAGCAGCTTAATACCGGGGGGGCTCTACAATGAGCAGTTCTTC
>.|.|TRBV7-2|TRBJ1-6
CASSHGEGRYNSPLHF
TGTGCCAGCAGCCACGGCGAAGGTCGCTATAATTCACCCCTCCACTTT